The 16 T cell receptor beta chains reported below all come from one sample, sequenced in a study of cytomegalovirus exposure and HLA in healthy donors (dated by TCRdb to 2017 to 2019). Receptors were amplified or captured by the immunoSEQ multiplex PCR assay. A mixture of 60 forward primers for TCR Vbeta segments and 13 reverse primers for TCR Jbeta segments was used in the multiplex PCR. Sourced from immuneACCESS, this table was stored by TCRdb with only in-frame sequences that have V and J called. A share of the clones is absent; for the studies checked, an unresolved V gene accounts for under half, and the remainder has no known explanation. The sample profile shows around 130,000 clones; less than 10% of them were found once. Approximately 6% of the sample lies in the top ten. Input material: PBMCs. These receptors came from a woman in her forties in good health and CMV-seropositive.

This clone has only a few counts. The rearrangement links TRBV6-5 to TRBJ1-6, with D possibly being TRBD1 (5 bases). This CDR3 region has 15 residues. The germline V gene has CDR1 MNHEY and CDR2 SVGAGI. Between the trimmed V and J ends, which lost 5 bases and 1 base, there was a span of 9 bases. The CDR3 loop reads CASSPGISYNSPLHF. The CDR3 bases are TGTGCCAGCAGTCCAGGGATTTCCTATAATTCACCCCTCCACTTT.

The V call is TRBV11-2, the J call TRBJ2-7; D perhaps matches TRBD1 (5 bases). CDR3 length: 13 residues. Trimming left V 5 bases short and J 3 bases short, with 11 bases between. Germline CDR1 SGHAT, CDR2 FQNNGV. CDR3 sequence reads: CASSPGHNYEQYF. For the CDR3, the DNA is TGTGCCAGCAGCCCCGGACATAACTACGAGCAGTACTTC.

This clone was picked up a small number of times. The V and J genes are TRBV10-1 and TRBJ1-4; D gene ambiguous. There are 13 residues in the CDR3. The ends were cut back, 3 bases at V and 7 bases at J, with 9 bases in the middle. From germline, CDR1 is WNHNN and CDR2 SYGVQD (reference sequence). CDR3 in DNA: TGCGCCAGCAGTGATCTAACGAGTGAAAAACTGTTTTTT. Translation: CASSDLTSEKLFF.

This clone appeared a few times. The chain links TRBV19 to TRBJ2-2, with 9 positions matching TRBD1. V shed 6 bases, J shed 2 bases, and the junction held 7 bases outside the gene matches. Germline V CDR1 and CDR2: LNHDA, SQIVND (reference sequence). The CDR3 is 16 residues long. The CDR3 sequence is CASRWGGQGNTGELFF. DNA of the CDR3: TGTGCCAGTAGATGGGGGGGACAGGGAAACACCGGGGAGCTGTTTTTT.

The V call is TRBV4-1, the J call TRBJ2-7; TRBD2 might be the D (6 bases). With 2 bases removed from V and 5 bases from J, the gap between germline ends came to 22 bases. CDR3 length: 17 amino acids. The germline V gene has CDR1 MGHRA and CDR2 YSYEKL. CDR3 DNA sequence: TGCGCCAGCAGCCAAAACTCCCTCGGGACGGAGGGCCACGAGCAGTACTTC. This encodes CASSQNSLGTEGHEQYF.

This clone has just a few counts. CDR3 nucleotide sequence: TGTGCCACCAGCAGAGATCCCGGGACTAGTCCCACCGGGGAGCTGTTTTTT. Encoded protein: CATSRDPGTSPTGELFF. The rearrangement links TRBV15 to TRBJ2-2, with 8 bases matching TRBD2. The CDR3 extends over 17 amino acids. Germline CDR1 LNHNV, CDR2 YYDKDF (reference sequence). V shed 0 bases, J shed 4 bases, and the junction held 7 bases outside the gene matches.

This clone was recorded a few times. Other nucleotide sequences in the sample specify the same CDR3. V is TRBV18 and J is TRBJ2-3; the D gene is possibly TRBD2 (6 bases). Between the trimmed V and J ends, which lost 0 bases and 5 bases, there was a span of 6 bases. This CDR3 region has 13 residues. CDR1 is KGHSH and CDR2 is LQKENI in the germline V gene. The CDR3 loop reads CASSPPGGDTQYF. In nucleotides, the CDR3 is TGTGCCAGCTCACCACCGGGGGGAGATACGCAGTATTTT.

V and J are TRBV7-8 and TRBJ2-7, with a tentative D call TRBD1 (6 bases). CDR1 is SGHVS and CDR2 is FQNEAQ in the germline V gene. The CDR3 is 16 residues long. Trimming took off 5 bases at V and 1 base at J, with 18 bases between the two ends. The CDR3 bases are TGTGCCAGCAGCCGACCCCGGACAGAAGGATCCTACGAGCAGTACTTC. This translates into CASSRPRTEGSYEQYF. Full variable domain (remainder filled in from reference TRBV7-8 and TRBJ2-7): GAGVSQSPRYKVAKRGQDVALRCDPISGHVSLFWYQQALGQGPEFLTYFQNEAQLDKSGLPSDRFFAERPEGSVSTLKIQRTQQEDSAVYLCASSRPRTEGSYEQYFGPGTRLTVT.

This clone was found a few times. The chain is built from TRBV9 and TRBJ2-7; 7 nucleotides line up with TRBD1. This CDR3 region has 14 residues. V lost 0 bases and J lost 6; bases outside the gene matches: 6. Germline V gene lookup returns CDR1 SGDLS and CDR2 YYNGEE. The CDR3: CASSVEGASSEQYF. CDR3 in DNA: TGTGCCAGCAGCGTAGAGGGGGCGTCTTCCGAGCAGTACTTC.

V and J are TRBV30 and TRBJ1-6; D ambiguous. V was pared by 3 bases and J by 5 bases, with 20 bases between. This CDR3 contains 17 residues. Germline loops: CDR1 GTSNPN, CDR2 SVGIG (reference sequence). CDR3 in amino acids: CAWRVEGLIADNSPLHF. Here the CDR3 DNA reads TGTGCCTGGAGGGTGGAGGGCCTGATAGCAGATAATTCACCCCTCCACTTT.

In this sample, this clone turned up a few times. This chain uses TRBV30 with TRBJ2-1; 8 nucleotides agree with TRBD2. Germline lookup yields CDR1 GTSNPN and CDR2 SVGIG (reference sequence). There are 17 residues in the CDR3. The ends lost 3 bases at V and 6 bases at J; junction bases unmatched: 16. This chain's CDR3 is CAWRARSGVRGGNEQFF. The CDR3 bases are TGTGCCTGGAGAGCCCGGTCAGGAGTCCGGGGGGGCAATGAGCAGTTCTTC.

The chain joins TRBV6-1 to TRBJ1-2, with 8 nucleotides matching TRBD1. The CDR3 covers 16 residues. Germline-derived CDR1 and CDR2 are MNHNS and SASEGT. J lost 4 bases, V lost 0 bases, and 7 bases had no gene match. The CDR3: CASSEAQGQGGYGYTF. In DNA form, the CDR3 reads TGTGCCAGCAGTGAAGCGCAAGGACAGGGAGGCTATGGCTACACCTTC.

This clone was counted only a few times. The chain joins TRBV30 to TRBJ1-6; 8 nucleotides match TRBD1. This CDR3 spans 14 amino acids. The V gene end was trimmed by 4 bases and the J gene end by 10 bases; junction bases not matched to a gene: 9. Germline CDR1 and CDR2: GTSNPN and SVGIG (reference sequence). The CDR3 loop reads CAWNWGRGRSPLHF. In DNA, the CDR3 is TGTGCCTGGAACTGGGGCAGGGGGCGATCACCCCTCCACTTT.

The chain carries TRBV18 and TRBJ2-5, with a possible D match to TRBD1 (5 bases). This CDR3 contains 14 residues. The V and J ends lost 6 bases and 5 bases respectively, with 16 bases between them. Germline CDR1 and CDR2: KGHSH and LQKENI. The CDR3 protein is CASSPTQGEETQYF. Here the CDR3 DNA reads TGTGCCAGCTCGCCTACCCAGGGCGAGGAGACCCAGTACTTC.

This clone has only a few counts. The chain has TRBV29-1 and TRBJ2-3; 12 bases are shared with TRBD1. The germline V gene has CDR1 SQVTM and CDR2 ANQGSEA. CDR3 length equals 16 residues. With V trimmed by 6 bases and J by 4 bases, 11 bases remained unmatched. The CDR3 spells CSVWKGDRGLSDTQYF. DNA of the CDR3: TGCAGCGTATGGAAAGGGGACAGGGGGCTGTCAGATACGCAGTATTTT.

There are a few counts of this clone. The chain couples TRBV11-2 to TRBJ2-3; 9 bases are a match to TRBD2. Germline CDR1 and CDR2: SGHAT and FQNNGV. The CDR3 contains 15 residues. The V segment lost 1 base and the J segment 7 bases; nucleotides outside the gene matches: 6. Written as DNA, the CDR3 is TGTGCCAGCAGCTTAGGGGCTAGCGGGGCAAATACGCAGTATTTT. Translating it yields CASSLGASGANTQYF.